Listed below are T cell receptor beta chains from one sample, sequenced in a study of shared clonotypes between healthy human individuals. Sequencing was performed with immunoSEQ multiplex PCR; in TCRdb, only in-frame clones are kept and a portion is missing. The sample lists under 2.5 million clones; 85% to 95% were seen once. Input material: naive CD4+ T cells from PBMCs. These receptors were obtained from a man aged 18 to 30 in good health. Some clones in this sample may be carry-over from other donors' samples. Each CDR3 is given with its conserved first and last residue. The order of the fields is J gene, D gene, clone size, V gene, CDR3 protein, CDR3 DNA. D genes are given only for firm matches. Rows may omit the clone size; those that give it use once, few, many or a size class.

>TRBJ2-3|-|-|TRBV6-6
CASSPTDTQYF
TGTGCCAGCAGCCCAACAGATACGCAGTATTTT
>TRBJ1-5|-|-|TRBV5-5
CASSLGLPRNQPQHF
TGTGCCAGCAGCTTGGGACTCCCGAGGAATCAGCCCCAGCATTTT
>TRBJ1-1|TRBD1|once|TRBV28
CASRGDRGLVGNTEAFF
TGTGCCAGCAGGGGGGACAGGGGGCTGGTGGGGAACACTGAAGCTTTCTTT
>TRBJ2-3|TRBD2|once|TRBV29-1
CSVAGTSGDHRGPDTQYF
TGCAGCGTTGCCGGGACTAGCGGAGACCACAGAGGCCCAGATACGCAGTATTTT
>TRBJ1-2|-|-|TRBV6-1
CASSEAWGLYGYTF
TGTGCCAGCAGTGAAGCTTGGGGCCTCTATGGCTACACCTTC
>TRBJ2-3|-|-|TRBV28
CASSFQPNTRTKIQGSPGTDTQYF
TGTGCCAGCAGTTTCCAGCCGAATACACGGACTAAAATACAAGGGAGCCCCGGCACAGATACGCAGTATTTT
>TRBJ1-3|-|-|TRBV6-1
CASSERGSPNSGNTIYF
TGTGCCAGCAGTGAAAGGGGCAGCCCGAACTCTGGAAACACCATATATTTT
>TRBJ1-1|-|-|TRBV18
CASSPRVTEAFF
TGTGCCAGCTCTCCCAGGGTCACTGAAGCTTTCTTT
>TRBJ2-2|-|-|TRBV27
CASSLLNPTGELFF
TGTGCCAGCAGTTTATTAAATCCCACCGGGGAGCTGTTTTTT
>TRBJ2-7|-|-|TRBV5-1
CASSLDSYSYEQYF
TGCGCCAGCAGCTTGGACAGTTACTCCTACGAGCAGTACTTC
>TRBJ2-7|-|-|TRBV4-2
CASSQDPQGSRYEQYF
TGTGCCAGCAGCCAAGATCCGCAGGGGAGTCGGTACGAGCAGTACTTC
>TRBJ2-5|TRBD2|-|TRBV11-2
CASSLFPAGELGETQYF
TGTGCCAGCAGCTTATTTCCGGCGGGAGAGCTGGGAGAGACCCAGTACTTC
>TRBJ1-1|TRBD1|-|TRBV29-1
CSVRQGGSTEAFF
TGCAGCGTTCGACAGGGAGGGTCCACTGAAGCTTTCTTT
>TRBJ2-2|-|-|TRBV29-1
CSVDPGNTGELFF
TGCAGCGTTGACCCCGGGAACACCGGGGAGCTGTTTTTT
>TRBJ2-2|TRBD1|once|TRBV6-1
CASTYDRVTGELFF
TGTGCCAGCACTTACGACAGGGTTACCGGGGAGCTGTTTTTT
>TRBJ2-7|-|-|TRBV28
CASRGLGPSSYEQYF
TGTGCCAGCAGAGGCCTAGGACCGAGCTCCTACGAGCAGTACTTC
>TRBJ2-7|-|-|TRBV27
CASSFQSLSPDGSSYEQYF
TGTGCCAGCAGTTTCCAGAGCCTCTCCCCGGACGGTAGCTCCTACGAGCAGTACTTC
>TRBJ2-1|TRBD2|-|TRBV4-2
CASSQDLASGANNEQFF
TGTGCCAGCAGCCAAGATCTCGCTAGCGGGGCGAACAATGAGCAGTTCTTC
>TRBJ2-7|TRBD2|-|TRBV11-1
CASSVLAGVFAEQYF
TGTGCCAGCAGCGTACTAGCGGGAGTGTTCGCCGAGCAGTACTTC
>TRBJ1-4|-|-|TRBV7-2
CASSQEGTLTTNEKLFF
TGTGCCAGCAGCCAGGAGGGTACCCTTACAACTAATGAAAAACTGTTTTTT
>TRBJ1-3|-|-|TRBV11-2
CASSLEVSGNTIYF
TGTGCCAGCAGCTTAGAGGTCTCTGGAAACACCATATATTTT
>TRBJ1-1|-|-|TRBV6-6
CASRDRQSVRPAFF
TGTGCCAGCCGAGACCGACAGTCAGTAAGACCAGCTTTCTTT
>TRBJ1-4|TRBD1|-|TRBV11-2
CASSSRQGRGTNEKLFF
TGTGCCAGCAGCTCCCGACAGGGTAGAGGCACTAATGAAAAACTGTTTTTT
>TRBJ1-1|TRBD1|-|TRBV4-3
CASSPGTVGGYTEAFF
TGCGCCAGCAGCCCAGGGACAGTCGGGGGATACACTGAAGCTTTCTTT
>TRBJ2-7|-|-|TRBV9
CASSVRDTYEQYF
TGTGCCAGCAGCGTAAGGGACACCTACGAGCAGTACTTC
>TRBJ1-2|-|once|TRBV5-4
CASSRGQNYGYTF
TGTGCCAGCAGCCGCGGGCAGAACTATGGCTACACCTTC
>TRBJ1-2|-|-|TRBV28
CASSFIVSYGYTF
TGTGCCAGCAGTTTCATTGTCTCCTATGGCTACACCTTC
>TRBJ2-5|TRBD2|-|TRBV7-2
CASSWRLAGETQYF
TGTGCCAGCAGCTGGAGACTAGCGGGAGAGACCCAGTACTTC
>TRBJ1-4|-|-|TRBV28
CASSSPGTPRNEKLFF
TGTGCCAGCAGTTCGCCCGGGACACCCAGGAATGAAAAACTGTTTTTT
>TRBJ2-7|TRBD1|-|TRBV6-5
CASSNRGSTGGKQYF
TGTGCCAGCAGTAACAGGGGGTCGACAGGGGGCAAGCAGTACTTC
>TRBJ1-2|-|-|TRBV6-1
CASSEQGGDYGYTF
TGTGCCAGCAGTGAGCAGGGTGGGGACTATGGCTACACCTTC
>TRBJ2-4|TRBD2|-|TRBV7-2
CASSLLGLAGFTSQYF
TGTGCCAGCAGCTTACTTGGGCTAGCGGGTTTCACAAGTCAGTACTTC
>TRBJ1-5|TRBD1|-|TRBV5-1
CASSPGQSNQPQHF
TGCGCCAGCAGCCCGGGACAGAGCAATCAGCCCCAGCATTTT
>TRBJ1-5|-|-|TRBV6-1
CASSELGRYNQPQHF
TGTGCCAGCAGTGAACTTGGGCGGTACAATCAGCCCCAGCATTTT
>TRBJ2-7|TRBD1|once|TRBV9
CASSSRGKTGVYEQYF
TGTGCCAGCAGCTCGCGAGGGAAAACAGGGGTCTACGAGCAGTACTTC
>TRBJ2-1|-|-|TRBV11-2
CASRTIRDTHEQFF
TGTGCCAGCAGAACAATCCGGGACACCCATGAGCAGTTCTTC
>TRBJ2-5|-|-|TRBV5-1
CASSYGKETQYF
TGCGCCAGCAGTTACGGTAAAGAGACCCAGTACTTC
>TRBJ2-7|-|-|TRBV9
CASSPRDIDREQYF
TGTGCCAGCAGCCCGAGAGACATAGATCGCGAGCAGTACTTC
>TRBJ2-7|TRBD1|-|TRBV7-2
CASSLASGQASLEQYF
TGTGCCAGCAGCCTCGCGTCGGGACAGGCGTCCCTCGAGCAGTACTTC
>TRBJ1-3|TRBD1|-|TRBV7-3
CASSPDRGSGNTIYF
TGTGCCAGCAGCCCGGACAGGGGCTCTGGAAACACCATATATTTT
>TRBJ2-5|-|-|TRBV7-3
CASSLSSRQGSTQYF
TGTGCCAGCAGCTTATCCTCCCGGCAGGGGTCGACCCAGTACTTC
>TRBJ1-2|-|-|TRBV27
CASARNRVSGYGYTF
TGTGCCAGTGCCCGAAACAGGGTTTCTGGCTATGGCTACACCTTC
>TRBJ1-3|-|once|TRBV14
CASSQDPYPGTIYF
TGTGCCAGCAGCCAAGACCCCTATCCAGGCACCATATATTTT
>TRBJ2-5|TRBD2|-|TRBV9
CASSGLSGRAQETQYF
TGTGCCAGCAGCGGCCTTAGCGGGAGGGCCCAGGAGACCCAGTACTTC
>TRBJ2-1|TRBD1|-|TRBV7-3
CASSLDRVNNEQFF
TGTGCCAGCAGCTTAGACAGGGTGAACAATGAGCAGTTCTTC
>TRBJ2-1|-|-|TRBV2
CASSEAGLDTLGLFF
TGTGCCAGCAGTGAAGCCGGACTCGACACCCTGGGCCTTTTCTTC
>TRBJ2-5|-|once|TRBV11-2
CASSLGQSETQYF
TGTGCCAGCAGCTTAGGACAATCGGAGACCCAGTACTTC
>TRBJ1-4|-|-|TRBV5-1
CASSLAAATNEKLFF
TGCGCCAGCAGCTTGGCGGCAGCAACTAATGAAAAACTGTTTTTT